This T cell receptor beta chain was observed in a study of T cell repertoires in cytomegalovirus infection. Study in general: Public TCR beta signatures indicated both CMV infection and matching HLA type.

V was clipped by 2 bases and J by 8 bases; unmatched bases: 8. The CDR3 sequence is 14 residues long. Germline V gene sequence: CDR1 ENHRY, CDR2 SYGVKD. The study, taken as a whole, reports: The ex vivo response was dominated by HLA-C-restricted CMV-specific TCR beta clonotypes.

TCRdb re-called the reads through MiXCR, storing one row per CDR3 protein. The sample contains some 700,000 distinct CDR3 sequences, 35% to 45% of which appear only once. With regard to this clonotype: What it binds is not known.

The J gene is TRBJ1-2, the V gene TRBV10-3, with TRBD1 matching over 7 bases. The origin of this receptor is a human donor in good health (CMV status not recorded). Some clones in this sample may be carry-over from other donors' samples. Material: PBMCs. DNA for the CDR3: TGTGCCATCAGTGAGAAGACAGGGACAAACGGCTACACCTTC. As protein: CAISEKTGTNGYTF.